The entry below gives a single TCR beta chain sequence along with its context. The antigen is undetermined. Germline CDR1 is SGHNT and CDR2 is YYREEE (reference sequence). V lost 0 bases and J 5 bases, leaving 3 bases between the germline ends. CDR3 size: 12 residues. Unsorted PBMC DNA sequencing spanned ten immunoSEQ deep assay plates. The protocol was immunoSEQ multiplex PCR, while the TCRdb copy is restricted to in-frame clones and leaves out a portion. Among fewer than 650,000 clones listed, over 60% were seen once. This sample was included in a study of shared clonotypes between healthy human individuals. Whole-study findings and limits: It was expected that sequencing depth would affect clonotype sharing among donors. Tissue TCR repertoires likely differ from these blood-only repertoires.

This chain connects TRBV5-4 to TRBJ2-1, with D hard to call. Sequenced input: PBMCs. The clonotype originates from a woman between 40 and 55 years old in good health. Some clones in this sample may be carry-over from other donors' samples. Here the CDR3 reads CASSLANNEQFF. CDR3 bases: TGTGCCAGCAGCTTGGCCAACAATGAGCAGTTCTTC.